These T cell receptor beta chains were read from a single sample in a study of long-term antiretroviral therapy in people with HIV. Libraries were prepared by immunoSEQ multiplex PCR; TCRdb keeps only in-frame clonotypes and omits some of them. Of 40,000 to 60,000 clones listed, roughly 80% are singletons. Here the sequenced sample was unsorted PBMCs, taken 0.8 years after starting antiretroviral therapy. These receptors originate from a woman in her late teens or twenties with HIV. Each CDR3 is given with its conserved first and last residue. The D gene is left open where the match is weak. Not every row has a clone size; where given, it reads once, few, many or a size class.

j_call v_call clone_size d_call cdr3_nt cdr3_aa
TRBJ2-7 TRBV7-2 . TRBD2 TGTGCCAGCAGCTTAAAGGTGGGGAGGGGTCCGACTCCCTACGAGCAGTACTTC CASSLKVGRGPTPYEQYF
TRBJ1-5 TRBV19 . . TGTGCCAGTAGCCTCACACGGAGGGTTGGGAGCAATCAGCCCCAGCATTTT CASSLTRRVGSNQPQHF
TRBJ2-5 TRBV6-5 . TRBD2 TGTGCCAGCAAAGCGGGGCTAGCGATTTCGAAGACCCAGTACTTC CASKAGLAISKTQYF
TRBJ2-7 TRBV5-4 . . TGTGCCAGCAGCTCGAAAGGGGCCTCCTACGAGCAGTACTTC CASSSKGASYEQYF
TRBJ2-7 TRBV19 . . TGTGCCAGTAGTCCAACTGGACTGACGAGGGAAACCCCAAAGCCGGACTTC CASSPTGLTRETPKPDF
TRBJ2-7 TRBV6-5 . . TGTGCCAGCAGTTACTCCACAGGGTTTAAGGTGTACGAGCAGTACTTC CASSYSTGFKVYEQYF
TRBJ2-7 TRBV5-1 . . TGCGCCAGCAGCTTGGGACAGGATGGTTCCTACGAGCAGTACTTC CASSLGQDGSYEQYF
TRBJ1-2 TRBV6-1 once TRBD1 TGTGCCAGCGACGGGACAGCTTACTATGGCTACACCTTC CASDGTAYYGYTF
TRBJ1-3 TRBV9 few . TGTGCCAGCAGCGTAGGGGGTGTTGGCACCATATATTTT CASSVGGVGTIYF
TRBJ1-4 TRBV6-1 . . TGTGCCAGCAGTGAAGCACGGGGGTGGAGCGAAAAACTGTTTTTT CASSEARGWSEKLFF
TRBJ2-7 TRBV6-1 . . TGTGCCAGCACTTATTTTAGCGGTAGCTCCTACGAGCAGTACTTC CASTYFSGSSYEQYF
TRBJ2-1 TRBV11-3 . . TGTGCCAGCAGCCAGGGCGCTTATGGGGAGCAGTTCTTC CASSQGAYGEQFF
TRBJ2-5 TRBV29-1 . . TGCAGCGTTGCTAGGGTCGGGGAGACCCAGTACTTC CSVARVGETQYF
TRBJ2-1 TRBV27 . . TGTGCCAGCAGTTTGAGTATTCTTGTCGATGAGCAGTTCTTC CASSLSILVDEQFF
TRBJ2-2 TRBV19 few . TGTGCCAGTAGGGGACCCGGACCCGGGGAGCTGTTTTTT CASRGPGPGELFF
TRBJ2-1 TRBV14 . . TGTGCCAGCAGCGACGCGGGGTATCGGAATGAGCAGTTCTTC CASSDAGYRNEQFF
TRBJ2-2 TRBV2 once . TGTGCCACCTCCTGGGGGGTCGGGACCGGGGAGCTGTTTTTT CATSWGVGTGELFF
TRBJ1-4 TRBV7-2 . . TGTGCCAGCAGCTTAGTCGTGGGGACGGAAAAACTGTTTTTT CASSLVVGTEKLFF
TRBJ2-3 TRBV5-1 . . TGCGCCAGCTACTCAGGGGACCGCACAGATACGCAGTATTTT CASYSGDRTDTQYF
TRBJ1-3 TRBV7-6 once TRBD1 TGTGCCAGCAGCTTAGTTCAGGGGGCAGGCGGAAACACCATATATTTT CASSLVQGAGGNTIYF
TRBJ1-1 TRBV7-9 . TRBD1 TGTGCCAGCAGCTCCGGGACAGGGATGAACACTGAAGCTTTCTTT CASSSGTGMNTEAFF
TRBJ1-4 TRBV7-2 . TRBD1 TGTGCCAGCAGCAGGACAGGGGGTGAAAAACTGTTTTTT CASSRTGGEKLFF
TRBJ1-5 TRBV19 . . TGTGCCAGTAGTATAAGGGGCGAAGGCAATCAGCCCCAGCATTTT CASSIRGEGNQPQHF
TRBJ2-3 TRBV5-1 . TRBD2 TGCGCCAGCAGCTTAGAGTGGAACCTAGCGGGAGGCGAAGATACGCAGTATTTT CASSLEWNLAGGEDTQYF
TRBJ1-1 TRBV14 once . TGTGCCAGCAGCCTGACGACAGGGAACACTGAAGCTTTCTTT CASSLTTGNTEAFF
TRBJ2-1 TRBV29-1 . . TGCAGCGTTGAAGGGCGGGGCACATTAGTTGAGCAGTTCTTC CSVEGRGTLVEQFF
TRBJ2-2 TRBV23-1 . . TGCGCCAGCAGTCAATCGATTCCAGGGGCGAACACCGGGGAGCTGTTTTTT CASSQSIPGANTGELFF
TRBJ2-1 TRBV15 . . TGTGCCACCAGCAGACCGGGACTCAACAATGAGCAGTTCTTC CATSRPGLNNEQFF
TRBJ1-2 TRBV7-3 . TRBD1 TGTGCCAGCAGCTTAAACCCCACAGGGGGAGATGGCTACACCTTC CASSLNPTGGDGYTF
TRBJ2-1 TRBV19 . . TGTGCCACCGGGCCAAGCTCCTACAATGAGCAGTTCTTC CATGPSSYNEQFF
TRBJ2-7 TRBV19 . TRBD2 TGTGCCAGTAGTACAACTAGCGGGAGGGCCGGCGAGCAGTACTTC CASSTTSGRAGEQYF
TRBJ2-1 TRBV14 . TRBD2 TGTGCCAGCAGCCAGGAAAGAAAAATCGGACTAGCGGGAGAAACCTACAATGAGCAGTTCTTC CASSQERKIGLAGETYNEQFF
TRBJ2-7 TRBV6-6 . . TGTGCCAGCAGTTACCGGGGGCAGGGGGTGTACGAGCAGTACTTC CASSYRGQGVYEQYF
TRBJ2-6 TRBV29-1 . . TGCAGCGTTGTTCAGTCTGGGGCCAACGTCCTGACTTTC CSVVQSGANVLTF
TRBJ2-1 TRBV9 . TRBD2 TGTGCCAGCAGCTTGAGCGGGGATTACAATGAGCAGTTCTTC CASSLSGDYNEQFF
TRBJ2-1 TRBV11-2 . TRBD1 TGTGCCAGCAGCGGAGCTACCTGGGACAGTAGAAATGAGCAGTTCTTC CASSGATWDSRNEQFF
TRBJ1-6 TRBV7-8 . . TGTGCCAGCAGCTTAGCCAGGACAGAATTAAGGTCACCCCTCCACTTT CASSLARTELRSPLHF
TRBJ1-5 TRBV6-1 . . TGTGCCAGCAGCGGGAATCAGCCCCAGCATTTT CASSGNQPQHF
TRBJ1-1 TRBV19 . . TGTGCCAGTAGCGAGGGTCGGATCACTGAAGCTTTCTTT CASSEGRITEAFF
TRBJ2-1 TRBV28 . . TGTGCCAGCAGACTCAGGGTTGGGGGGAGCACAAAGGAGCAGTTCTTC CASRLRVGGSTKEQFF
TRBJ2-2 TRBV11-3 . . TGTGCCAGCAGCCGAAACACCGGGGAGCTGTTTTTT CASSRNTGELFF